This T cell receptor (beta chain) was captured in a study of cytomegalovirus exposure and HLA in healthy donors. The length of the CDR3 is 14 residues. Unmatched junction bases numbered 6, after V lost 6 bases and J lost 3 bases. CDR1 and CDR2 from the germline V gene are MNHEY and SVGAGI. The PCR contained 60 Vbeta and 13 Jbeta primers. Repertoires were generated with immunoSEQ multiplex PCR, while TCRdb's copy carries only in-frame clones and drops some. The data show 150,000 to 250,000 clones, roughly 85% seen once. The source material was PBMCs. This clonotype was obtained from a woman aged 25 to 39 in good health and CMV-seropositive. The chain uses TRBV6-5 and TRBJ1-1, with TRBD1 matching 8 bases. The CDR3 loop is CASSRGQVHTEAFF. The CDR3 DNA is TGTGCCAGCAGCCGGGGACAGGTCCACACTGAAGCTTTCTTT.